A single sample gave rise to the 10 T cell receptor beta chains below, sequenced in a study of Ad26.COV2.S vaccination and SARS-CoV-2 variants. Sequenced by immunoSEQ multiplex PCR; TCRdb stores in-frame clones only, minus some. The table includes just under 250,000 clones, 70% to 90% detected once. The treatment is: roughly 19 received Ad26.COV2.S at low or high dose, single or two shots; about 5 received placebo; per-sample allocation not given. Day 63 after the first vaccine or placebo injection was the time point for sampling. The source material was peripheral blood, sampled in a trial of Ad26.COV2.S vaccine versus placebo. The receptors were gathered from a person aged 18-60 years who received the Ad26.COV2.S COVID-19 vaccine or a placebo.

This chain uses TRBV14 with TRBJ1-1, with D unclear. Germline V lookup: CDR1 SGHDN, CDR2 FVKESK. V was shortened by 3 bases and J by 5 bases, with 7 bases between the two germline ends. This CDR3 is 12 amino acids long. The CDR3 sequence is CASSHSRTEAFF. The CDR3 DNA follows: TGTGCCAGCAGCCACAGTAGGACTGAAGCTTTCTTT.

The rearrangement joins TRBV4-1 to TRBJ2-1; TRBD2 aligns across 10 bases. The CDR3 runs 15 residues. J gave up 9 bases and V 0 bases, and 5 bases lay outside the gene matches. CDR1 MGHRA and CDR2 YSYEKL come from the germline V gene. This CDR3 reads CASSQDLAGAVEQFF. CDR3 in DNA: TGCGCCAGCAGCCAAGACCTAGCGGGGGCCGTTGAGCAGTTCTTC.

The gene calls are TRBV2 and TRBJ1-5; D is ambiguous. CDR1 and CDR2 from the germline V gene are SNHLY and FYNNEI. Trimming left V 7 bases short and J 2 bases short, with 12 bases between. The CDR3 consists of 14 residues. CDR3 DNA: TGTGCCAGCATTGCCGACTTTGGCAATCAGCCCCAGCATTTT. Amino acids: CASIADFGNQPQHF. Together with reference TRBV2 and TRBJ1-5, the CDR3 gives the full variable domain: EPEVTQTPSHQVTQMGQEVILRCVPISNHLYFYWYRQILGQKVEFLVSFYNNEISEKSEIFDDQFSVERPDGSNFTLKIRSTKLEDSAMYFCASIADFGNQPQHFGDGTRLSIL.

The chain carries TRBV5-6 and TRBJ1-1, with D perhaps TRBD1 (5 bases). With 4 bases removed from V and 10 bases from J, the gap between germline ends came to 14 bases. The CDR3 runs to 12 residues. The germline gives CDR1 SGHDT, CDR2 YYEEEE. The DNA for the CDR3 is TGTGCCAGCAGCAGAGACGACAGCTCAGCTTTCTTT. It codes for CASSRDDSSAFF.

The rearrangement joins TRBV6-2 or TRBV6-3 to TRBJ2-1, with D perhaps matching TRBD1 or TRBD2 (5 bases each). The germline V gene has CDR1 MNHEY and CDR2 SVGEGT. The CDR3 sequence is 18 residues long. V lost 6 bases, J lost 3 bases, and 24 bases lay in between. CDR3 DNA: TGTGCCAGCAGCCACTATCTACCGGGACCCCAGGGCTACAATGAGCAGTTCTTC. It codes for CASSHYLPGPQGYNEQFF.

The V and J genes are TRBV29-1 and TRBJ1-2; D is ambiguous. Germline CDR1 and CDR2: SQVTM and ANQGSEA. The CDR3 sequence is 12 residues long. Trimming removed 4 bases at V and 2 bases at J, with 8 bases between. The CDR3 loop is CSVGEANYGYTF. Here the CDR3 DNA reads TGCAGCGTTGGGGAAGCAAACTATGGCTACACCTTC.

This CDR3 reads CASSAVEDRAPDTQYF. The CDR3 region has the DNA TGCGCCAGCAGCGCGGTCGAGGACAGGGCACCAGATACGCAGTATTTT. This sequence joins TRBV5-1 and TRBJ2-3; TRBD1 agrees at 8 bases. J was trimmed by 4 bases and V by 4 bases; bases with no gene match: 11. CDR3 length equals 16 residues. In germline, CDR1 is SGHRS, CDR2 YFSETQ.

The V call is TRBV5-1, the J call TRBJ2-1, with D uncertain. The germline CDR1 and CDR2 sequences are SGHRS and YFSETQ. V was trimmed by 3 bases and J by 8 bases, leaving 15 bases between them. The length of the CDR3 is 14 residues. For the CDR3, the DNA is TGCGCCAGCAGCTGGACCGGGCCCGCCGATGAGCAGTTCTTC. Translating gives CASSWTGPADEQFF.

This clone counts as medium-sized. The chain has TRBV6-2 or TRBV6-3 and TRBJ1-2, with a weak D call TRBD1 (6 bases). This CDR3 region has 14 residues. CDR1 is MNHEY and CDR2 is SVGEGT in the germline V gene. Trimming took 4 bases from V and 3 from J, leaving 12 bases between them. The CDR3 reads CASSFDRQDYGYTF. The CDR3 coding sequence is TGTGCCAGCAGTTTCGACCGACAGGACTATGGCTACACCTTC.

The rearrangement uses TRBV4-1 and TRBJ2-7; perhaps TRBD1 as D (5 bases). Trimming took off 1 base at V and 3 bases at J, with 7 bases between the two ends. Germline values: CDR1 MGHRA, CDR2 YSYEKL. CDR3 size: 13 residues. The CDR3 loop reads CASSQVRDYEQYF. CDR3 DNA sequence: TGCGCCAGCAGCCAAGTCAGGGACTACGAGCAGTACTTC.